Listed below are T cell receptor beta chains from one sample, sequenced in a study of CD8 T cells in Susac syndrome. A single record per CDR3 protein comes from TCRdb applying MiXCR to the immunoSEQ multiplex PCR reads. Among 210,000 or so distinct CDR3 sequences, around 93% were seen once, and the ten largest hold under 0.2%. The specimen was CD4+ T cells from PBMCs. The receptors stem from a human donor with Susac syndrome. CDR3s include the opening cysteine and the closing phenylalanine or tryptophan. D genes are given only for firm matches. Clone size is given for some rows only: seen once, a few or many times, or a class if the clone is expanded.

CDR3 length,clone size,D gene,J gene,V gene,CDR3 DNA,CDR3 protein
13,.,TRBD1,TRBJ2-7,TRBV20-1,TGCAGTGCTAGGGGGACAGGGGCGAGGGAGCAGTACTTC,CSARGTGAREQYF
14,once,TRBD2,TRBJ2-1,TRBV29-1,TGCAGCGTGACGCGGCGGGGGGGCCCCAATGAGCAGTTCTTC,CSVTRRGGPNEQFF
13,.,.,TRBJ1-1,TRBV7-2,TGTGCCAGCGTAGGAAGAGTGAACACTGAAGCTTTCTTT,CASVGRVNTEAFF
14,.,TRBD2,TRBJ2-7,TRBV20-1,TGCAGTGCGGGGACTAGCGGGGCTGTGGGCGAGCAGTACTTC,CSAGTSGAVGEQYF
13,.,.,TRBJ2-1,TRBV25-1,TGTGCCAGCAGTGGGGAAGGTGTGGATGAGCAGTTCTTC,CASSGEGVDEQFF
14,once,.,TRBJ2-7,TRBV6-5,TGTGCCAGCAGTCCCGGGTGGGGGGCCTACGAGCAGTACTTC,CASSPGWGAYEQYF
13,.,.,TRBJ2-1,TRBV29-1,TGCAGCGTGACGGGCAGCTCCTACAATGAGCAGTTCTTC,CSVTGSSYNEQFF
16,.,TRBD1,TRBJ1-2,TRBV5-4,TGTGCCAGCAGCTTGGCCAGACAGGGGGCGAACTATGGCTACACCTTC,CASSLARQGANYGYTF
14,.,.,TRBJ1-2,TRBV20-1,TGCAGTGCTAGAGACAGGGCCTTTAACTATGGCTACACCTTC,CSARDRAFNYGYTF
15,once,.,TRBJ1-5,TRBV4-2,TGTGCCAGCAGCCAAGTGGGTCCGACCAATCAGCCCCAGCATTTT,CASSQVGPTNQPQHF
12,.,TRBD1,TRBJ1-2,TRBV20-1,TGCAGTATATTCGGGGACAGTGAAGGCTACACCTTC,CSIFGDSEGYTF
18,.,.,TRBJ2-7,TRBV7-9,TGTGCCAGCAGCTTAGACGGCTTCGGCGGGGTACCCTCCTACGAGCAGTACTTC,CASSLDGFGGVPSYEQYF
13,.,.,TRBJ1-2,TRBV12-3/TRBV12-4,TGTGCCAGCAGTCCCTCGGCGGACTATGGCTACACCTTC,CASSPSADYGYTF
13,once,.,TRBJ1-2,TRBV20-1,TGCAGTCCATCTGAGACCGGCCTGGGAGGCTACACCTTC,CSPSETGLGGYTF
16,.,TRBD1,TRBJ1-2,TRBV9,TGTGCCAGCAGCCCCTGGTCGGGACAGGAAATAGGCGGCTACACCTTC,CASSPWSGQEIGGYTF
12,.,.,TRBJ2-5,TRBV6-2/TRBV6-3,TGTGCCAACAGTTTCCCTCGAGAGACCCAGTACTTC,CANSFPRETQYF
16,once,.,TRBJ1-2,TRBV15,TGTGCCACCTCCCCGTATAGGGGCGATACTAACTATGGCTACACCTTC,CATSPYRGDTNYGYTF
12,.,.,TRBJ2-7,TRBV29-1,TGCAGCGTTCGTGTGGGGGTCTACGAGCAGTACTTC,CSVRVGVYEQYF
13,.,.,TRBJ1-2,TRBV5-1,TGCGCCAGCAGCTTCCGTTCCAGGGATGGCTACACCTTC,CASSFRSRDGYTF
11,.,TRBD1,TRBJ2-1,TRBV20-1,TGCAGTGCCCCCCCCGGGACAGGGGAGTTCTTC,CSAPPGTGEFF
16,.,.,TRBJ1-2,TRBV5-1,TGCGCCAGCAGCTCGTCCCGGGACAAGGGGAGAGTTGGCTACACCTTC,CASSSSRDKGRVGYTF
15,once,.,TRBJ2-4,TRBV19,TGTGCCAGTAGCCAGACGCCTGGAGCCAAAAACATTCAGTACTTC,CASSQTPGAKNIQYF
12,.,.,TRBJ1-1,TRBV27,TGTGCCAGCAGTTTAAGGGGTAATGAAGCTTTCTTT,CASSLRGNEAFF
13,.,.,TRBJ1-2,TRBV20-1,TGCAGTGCTAGAGCAGCCTCATCGGGCGGCTACACCTTC,CSARAASSGGYTF
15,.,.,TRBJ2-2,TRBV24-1,TGTGCCACCAGTTCCCCCAGGGGTTATGTCGGGGAGCTGTTTTTT,CATSSPRGYVGELFF
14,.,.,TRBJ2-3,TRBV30,TGTGCCTGGAGTGCCGGGGCAAGCACAGATACGCAGTATTTT,CAWSAGASTDTQYF
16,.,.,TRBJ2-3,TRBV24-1,TGTGCCACCAGTGAGACCACAGGGAGGCGAACAGATACGCAGTATTTT,CATSETTGRRTDTQYF
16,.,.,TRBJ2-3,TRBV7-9,TGTGCCAGCAGCTTAGAGGGACTTCTTAGCACAGATACGCAGTATTTT,CASSLEGLLSTDTQYF
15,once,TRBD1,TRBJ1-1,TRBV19,TGTGCCAGTAGTGACCCGGGACAGGTAAACACTGAAGCTTTCTTT,CASSDPGQVNTEAFF
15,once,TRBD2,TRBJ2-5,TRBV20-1,TGCAGTGCTAGCCCAACTAGCGGGGGTTTTGAGACCCAGTACTTC,CSASPTSGGFETQYF
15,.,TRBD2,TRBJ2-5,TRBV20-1,TGCAGTGCTAGAGATACACGGGGGGGCGGGGAGACCCAGTACTTC,CSARDTRGGGETQYF
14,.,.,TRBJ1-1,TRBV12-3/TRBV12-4,TGTGCCAGCACCCCACTCTCACGGGCACCTGAAGCTTTCTTT,CASTPLSRAPEAFF
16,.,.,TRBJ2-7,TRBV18,TGTGCCAGCTCACCCCAATTGGGGACGGTTGCCTACGAGCAGTACTTC,CASSPQLGTVAYEQYF
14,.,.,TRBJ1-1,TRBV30,TGTGCCTGGACTTATGTGCTTTTGAACACTGAAGCTTTCTTT,CAWTYVLLNTEAFF
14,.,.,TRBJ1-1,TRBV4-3,TGCGCCAGCAGCCACAAGGTAATGGACACTGAAGCTTTCTTT,CASSHKVMDTEAFF
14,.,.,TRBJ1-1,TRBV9,TGTGCCAGCAGCGTAGTCCCGGCGAACACTGAAGCTTTCTTT,CASSVVPANTEAFF
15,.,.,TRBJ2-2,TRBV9,TGTGCCAGCAGCGTAGGACATACCAACACCGGGGAGCTGTTTTTT,CASSVGHTNTGELFF
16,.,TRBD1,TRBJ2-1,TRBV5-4,TGTGCCAGCAGCTCCCGAAAGACAGGGGCCAACAATGAGCAGTTCTTC,CASSSRKTGANNEQFF
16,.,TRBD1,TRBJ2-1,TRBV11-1,TGTGCCAGCAGCTTGTGGCGAGGACAGGGAAACAATGAGCAGTTCTTC,CASSLWRGQGNNEQFF
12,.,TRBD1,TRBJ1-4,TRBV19,TGTGCCAACGACAGGGTGGATGAAAAACTGTTTTTT,CANDRVDEKLFF
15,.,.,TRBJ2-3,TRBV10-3,TGTGCCATCAAGGTCCGGGGGCTAAGCACAGATACGCAGTATTTT,CAIKVRGLSTDTQYF
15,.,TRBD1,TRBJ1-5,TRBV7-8,TGTGCCAGCAGCTTAGCGTACAGGGGCACTCAGCCCCAGCATTTT,CASSLAYRGTQPQHF
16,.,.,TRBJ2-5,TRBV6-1,TGTGCCAGTGACTTTTTCCCGGGACGGAGACAAGAGACCCAGTACTTC,CASDFFPGRRQETQYF
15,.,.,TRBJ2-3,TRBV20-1,TGCAGTGCCCCGGAGAAAGGGACTAGCACAGATACGCAGTATTTT,CSAPEKGTSTDTQYF
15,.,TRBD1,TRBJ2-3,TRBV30,TGTGCCTGGAAGGTGGGACAGGGGGTTTCGGATACGCAGTATTTT,CAWKVGQGVSDTQYF
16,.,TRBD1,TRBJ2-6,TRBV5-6,TGTGCCAGCAGCCGGGGACAGGGGAATAGGGCCAACGTCCTGACTTTC,CASSRGQGNRANVLTF
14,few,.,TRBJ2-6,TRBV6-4,TGTGCCAGCAGTGGTGCCTCTGGGGCCAACGTCCTGACTTTC,CASSGASGANVLTF
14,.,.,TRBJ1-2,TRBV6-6,TGTGCCAGCAGTTACCAGGCCGGCAACTATGGCTACACCTTC,CASSYQAGNYGYTF
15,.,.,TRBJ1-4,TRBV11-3,TGTGCCAGCAGCTTAGATTCACGGACTAATGAAAAACTGTTTTTT,CASSLDSRTNEKLFF
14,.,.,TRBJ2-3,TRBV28,TGTGCCAGCAGTTCAACTGACGCTGATCAAAAGGCGTATTTT,CASSSTDADQKAYF
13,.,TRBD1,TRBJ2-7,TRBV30,TGTGCCTGGAGTGGAGACAGGGGTGACGAGCAGTACTTC,CAWSGDRGDEQYF
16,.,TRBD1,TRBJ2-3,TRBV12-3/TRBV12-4,TGTGCCAGCAGTTTCCCCTCGACAGGGGGCACGAATACGCAGTATTTT,CASSFPSTGGTNTQYF
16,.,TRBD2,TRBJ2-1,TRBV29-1,TGCAGCGTTGCCCTATTAAGCGGGGTGGACTACAATGAGCAGTTCTTC,CSVALLSGVDYNEQFF
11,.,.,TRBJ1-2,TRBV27,TGTGCCAGCAGAAGTGGGGGTGGCTACACCTTC,CASRSGGGYTF
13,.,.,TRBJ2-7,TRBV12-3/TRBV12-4,TGTGCCAGCACCCCCCGGCGAACCGACGAGCAGTACTTC,CASTPRRTDEQYF